The rows below give T cell receptor beta chains drawn from one sample of a study of human T cells and chemical hapten exposure. One entry per CDR3 protein results from TCRdb running MiXCR on the RACE reads. The table lists fewer than 150,000 distinct CDR3 sequences, roughly 10% of them singletons. The material sequenced was whole blood, taken in connection with sensitization to the hapten diphenylcyclopropenone (DPC). The receptors here all came from a woman aged 50 to 65 with alopecia areata. Some clones in this sample may be carry-over from other donors' samples. CDR3s include the opening cysteine and the closing phenylalanine or tryptophan. The order of the fields is CDR3 DNA, CDR3 protein, J gene, D gene, V gene, clone size. A D gene is named only where the DNA matches it firmly. Expanded clones are given a class, and other clones once, few, many or no size at all.

cdr3_nt: TGTGCCAGCAGTTCTCGGACAGGTGGGAATCAGCCCCAGCATTTT
cdr3_aa: CASSSRTGGNQPQHF
j_call: TRBJ1-5
d_call: TRBD1
v_call: TRBV6-5
clone_size: once

cdr3_nt: TGTGCCAGCTCACCCCCCAGGGATGGCACAGATACGCAGTATTTT
cdr3_aa: CASSPPRDGTDTQYF
j_call: TRBJ2-3
d_call: .
v_call: TRBV18
clone_size: .

cdr3_nt: TGTGCCAGCAGTTTAGCAGGGGTCGAGACCCAGTACTTC
cdr3_aa: CASSLAGVETQYF
j_call: TRBJ2-5
d_call: .
v_call: TRBV12-3/TRBV12-4
clone_size: many

cdr3_nt: TGTGCCATCAGTGTGGGGGCCGGGCTAGGCTACGAGCAGTACTTC
cdr3_aa: CAISVGAGLGYEQYF
j_call: TRBJ2-7
d_call: .
v_call: TRBV10-3
clone_size: .

cdr3_nt: TGTGCCAGCAGCTTTGGACATCTCACAGATACGCAGTATTTT
cdr3_aa: CASSFGHLTDTQYF
j_call: TRBJ2-3
d_call: .
v_call: TRBV7-3
clone_size: many

cdr3_nt: TGTGCCAGCCGCCCTAGGGCCTCCTACAATGAGCAGTTCTTC
cdr3_aa: CASRPRASYNEQFF
j_call: TRBJ2-1
d_call: .
v_call: TRBV7-8
clone_size: few

cdr3_nt: TGTGCCAGCAGCCCCCTCGCGACAGGCGGGGAGCTGTTTTTT
cdr3_aa: CASSPLATGGELFF
j_call: TRBJ2-2
d_call: .
v_call: TRBV7-3
clone_size: few

cdr3_nt: TGTGCCAGCAGCTTTCCCGGGACAGGGGTTGAGCAGTACTTC
cdr3_aa: CASSFPGTGVEQYF
j_call: TRBJ2-7
d_call: TRBD1
v_call: TRBV7-9
clone_size: few

cdr3_nt: TGTGCCAGTATGAACGGATGGGAAAACACTGAAGCTTTCTTT
cdr3_aa: CASMNGWENTEAFF
j_call: TRBJ1-1
d_call: .
v_call: TRBV19
clone_size: .

cdr3_nt: TGCGCCAGCAGCCAAGTCCTACGAGACCCCTACAATGAGCAGTTCTTC
cdr3_aa: CASSQVLRDPYNEQFF
j_call: TRBJ2-1
d_call: .
v_call: TRBV4-1
clone_size: .

cdr3_nt: TGCGCCAGCAGCCAAGACAGAAATAGCAATCAGCCCCAGCATTTT
cdr3_aa: CASSQDRNSNQPQHF
j_call: TRBJ1-5
d_call: .
v_call: TRBV4-3
clone_size: few

cdr3_nt: TGTGCCAGCTCACCACCGGGGCAGGGGGCAAAAGATACGCAGTATTTT
cdr3_aa: CASSPPGQGAKDTQYF
j_call: TRBJ2-3
d_call: TRBD1
v_call: TRBV18
clone_size: .

cdr3_nt: TGCAGTGCCGATGACTCGTTACCTAATCAGCCCCAGCATTTT
cdr3_aa: CSADDSLPNQPQHF
j_call: TRBJ1-5
d_call: .
v_call: TRBV20-1
clone_size: few

cdr3_nt: TGTGCCAGCAGCTTACAAGCATCTCAAGAGACCCAGTACTTC
cdr3_aa: CASSLQASQETQYF
j_call: TRBJ2-5
d_call: .
v_call: TRBV7-2
clone_size: few

cdr3_nt: TGCAGTGCTAGACGGACAGGGAATGGCTACACCTTC
cdr3_aa: CSARRTGNGYTF
j_call: TRBJ1-2
d_call: TRBD1
v_call: TRBV20-1
clone_size: many

cdr3_nt: TGTGCCAGCAGCCCCGACAGCGTACAAGAGACCCAGTACTTC
cdr3_aa: CASSPDSVQETQYF
j_call: TRBJ2-5
d_call: .
v_call: TRBV11-2
clone_size: many

cdr3_nt: TGTGCCAGCAGCCCGACTGGCTACGAGCAGTACTTC
cdr3_aa: CASSPTGYEQYF
j_call: TRBJ2-7
d_call: .
v_call: TRBV14
clone_size: many

cdr3_nt: TGTGGGGGGGCCCACAATGAGCAGTTCTTC
cdr3_aa: CGGAHNEQFF
j_call: TRBJ2-1
d_call: .
v_call: TRBV2
clone_size: .

cdr3_nt: TGCAGTGCTAGAGGGACAGAGGATTCCCAGTACTTC
cdr3_aa: CSARGTEDSQYF
j_call: TRBJ2-5
d_call: .
v_call: TRBV20-1
clone_size: many

cdr3_nt: TGTGCCAGCAGTTTAAAGGGCGCCGGCAATCAGCCCCAGCATTTT
cdr3_aa: CASSLKGAGNQPQHF
j_call: TRBJ1-5
d_call: .
v_call: TRBV28
clone_size: few

cdr3_nt: TGTGCCACCAGCAGCGTTACGGGCAGGGCGAGTAATCAGCCCCAGCATTTT
cdr3_aa: CATSSVTGRASNQPQHF
j_call: TRBJ1-5
d_call: .
v_call: TRBV15
clone_size: .

cdr3_nt: TGTGCCAGCAGCCCCCTTGACAGGGATAATTCACCCCTCCACTTT
cdr3_aa: CASSPLDRDNSPLHF
j_call: TRBJ1-6
d_call: TRBD1
v_call: TRBV28
clone_size: few

cdr3_nt: TGTGCCAGCAGCTCCGACAGGGGGCATAGCGAGCAGTACTTC
cdr3_aa: CASSSDRGHSEQYF
j_call: TRBJ2-7
d_call: TRBD1
v_call: TRBV12-3/TRBV12-4
clone_size: .

cdr3_nt: TGCAGCGTTGGGGGACAGGGGATTAGGGAGACCCAGTACTTC
cdr3_aa: CSVGGQGIRETQYF
j_call: TRBJ2-5
d_call: TRBD1
v_call: TRBV29-1
clone_size: few

cdr3_nt: TGCGCCAGCAGCGATGACAGCCCATGGTACTTC
cdr3_aa: CASSDDSPWYF
j_call: TRBJ2-5
d_call: .
v_call: TRBV5-1
clone_size: .

cdr3_nt: TGCGCCAGCAGCCAAGATACCGGCAGCTATGGCTACACCTTC
cdr3_aa: CASSQDTGSYGYTF
j_call: TRBJ1-2
d_call: .
v_call: TRBV4-1
clone_size: .

cdr3_nt: TGTGCTAGCAGCTTGCGGCCTCAAGGAGAGACCCAGTACTTC
cdr3_aa: CASSLRPQGETQYF
j_call: TRBJ2-5
d_call: .
v_call: TRBV7-7
clone_size: few

cdr3_nt: TGTGCCAGCATGCTTGAACCGGGCGCCGCCATGAACACTGAAGCTTTCTTT
cdr3_aa: CASMLEPGAAMNTEAFF
j_call: TRBJ1-1
d_call: .
v_call: TRBV5-4
clone_size: .

cdr3_nt: TGTGCCAGTAGTCGGATTCTGGGGAGGGAAGAGACCCAGTACTTC
cdr3_aa: CASSRILGREETQYF
j_call: TRBJ2-5
d_call: TRBD2
v_call: TRBV19
clone_size: few

cdr3_nt: TGTGCCAGCAGCTTAACGATAAGGGCTGAAGCTTTCTTT
cdr3_aa: CASSLTIRAEAFF
j_call: TRBJ1-1
d_call: .
v_call: TRBV7-3
clone_size: few

cdr3_nt: TGCAGTGCTAGGGGCCTTTTGGTCAATGAGCAGTTCTTC
cdr3_aa: CSARGLLVNEQFF
j_call: TRBJ2-1
d_call: .
v_call: TRBV20-1
clone_size: few

cdr3_nt: TGTGCCAGCAGCCAAGCAAGGGCCGGGACCGGGGGTCTGGGGGAGCTGTTTTTT
cdr3_aa: CASSQARAGTGGLGELFF
j_call: TRBJ2-2
d_call: .
v_call: TRBV27
clone_size: .

cdr3_nt: TGCGCCAGCAGCCAAGCCGGGGGATATGAGACCCAGTACTTC
cdr3_aa: CASSQAGGYETQYF
j_call: TRBJ2-5
d_call: .
v_call: TRBV4-1
clone_size: many

cdr3_nt: TGTGCCAGCAGTTTCCGGGGACTAGCGGGAGTAGATACGCAGTATTTT
cdr3_aa: CASSFRGLAGVDTQYF
j_call: TRBJ2-3
d_call: TRBD2
v_call: TRBV28
clone_size: .

cdr3_nt: TGTGCCATCAGTGCGGACGAGGCGGGAGGGGGAGAGACCCAGTACTTC
cdr3_aa: CAISADEAGGGETQYF
j_call: TRBJ2-5
d_call: TRBD2
v_call: TRBV10-3
clone_size: .

cdr3_nt: TGTGCCAGCAGTCCGACAGGGCGAGGCATGCCCCAGCATTTT
cdr3_aa: CASSPTGRGMPQHF
j_call: TRBJ1-5
d_call: TRBD1
v_call: TRBV27
clone_size: .

cdr3_nt: TGCGCCAGCGCCCCGGAGGCTAGCGGGAGGGAGACCCAGTACTTC
cdr3_aa: CASAPEASGRETQYF
j_call: TRBJ2-5
d_call: TRBD2
v_call: TRBV5-1
clone_size: few

cdr3_nt: TGTGCCAGCAGGGGGGACCCAAGCTCCTACGAGCAGTACTTC
cdr3_aa: CASRGDPSSYEQYF
j_call: TRBJ2-7
d_call: .
v_call: TRBV28
clone_size: few

cdr3_nt: TGTGCCAGCCGGACTAGCGGGAGCTACGAGCAGTACTTC
cdr3_aa: CASRTSGSYEQYF
j_call: TRBJ2-7
d_call: TRBD2
v_call: TRBV19
clone_size: few

cdr3_nt: TGCAGCGTCTCAGGGGCGGGAGCCACCGGGGAGCTGTTTTTT
cdr3_aa: CSVSGAGATGELFF
j_call: TRBJ2-2
d_call: .
v_call: TRBV29-1
clone_size: .

cdr3_nt: TGCGCCAGCAGCGGACAAGGGGGGCTTCCCTACGAGCAGTACTTC
cdr3_aa: CASSGQGGLPYEQYF
j_call: TRBJ2-7
d_call: .
v_call: TRBV5-1
clone_size: .

cdr3_nt: TGTGCCAGCAGCACATCGGGACAAAAAGGGGAGCAGTACTTC
cdr3_aa: CASSTSGQKGEQYF
j_call: TRBJ2-7
d_call: .
v_call: TRBV6-2/TRBV6-3
clone_size: many

cdr3_nt: TGCAGCGTCCAAACCCGCCTAGCCTCCTACGAGCAGTACTTC
cdr3_aa: CSVQTRLASYEQYF
j_call: TRBJ2-7
d_call: .
v_call: TRBV29-1
clone_size: many